This T cell receptor (beta chain) was sequenced for a study of blood T cell repertoires in COVID-19. Across the study: T cells, B-cell-depleted T cells, or PBMCs supplied cDNA or gDNA.

The germline CDR1 and CDR2 sequences are MNHNY and SVGAGI (reference sequence). The CDR3 contains 15 residues. The V segment lost 11 bases and the J segment 3 bases; nucleotides outside the gene matches: 11. In the source study's methods: Counts of nucleated cells, estimated from reference gene primer amplification, were obtained. The table came from immunoSEQ multiplex PCR; TCRdb's copy has only in-frame clones and leaves some out. V and J calls and clone size are those listed in that table; D and trimming were worked out from the DNA. The sample shows fewer than 110,000 clones, around 87% of them seen only once.

The chain links TRBV6-6 to TRBJ1-4, with TRBD1 matching 8 bases. The source is a young woman with acute or convalescent COVID-19. Sequences were obtained from peripheral blood. The CDR3 is CACTRGRSANEKLFF. The CDR3, as DNA: TGTGCCTGCACCAGGGGGCGGTCGGCTAATGAAAAACTGTTTTTT.